This TCR beta chain was documented in a study of blood T cells in healthy people across ages. Using a J-beta primer mix together with a sample-barcoded 5' primer, a second PCR was run for roughly 7 to 12 cycles. Every cDNA was tagged by a template-switch adaptor with 12 random nucleotides. TCRdb reprocessed the 5' RACE reads with MiXCR, giving one entry per CDR3 protein. The sample consists of over 600,000 distinct CDR3 sequences, 35% to 60% of them appearing once. On this clonotype itself: A much larger clone sits a single nucleotide away, making a read error possible.

The V end was cut by 6 bases, the J end by 0 bases, with 16 bases between. Germline values: CDR1 SQVTM, CDR2 ANQGSEA. The CDR3 spans 15 residues. Material for sequencing was blood. The chain carries TRBV29-1 and TRBJ2-3; the D is unclear. The sequence was obtained from an elderly man in good health. For the CDR3, the DNA is TGCAGCGTGGATAGGGTAGTCTTAAGCACAGATACGCAGTATTTT. Protein product: CSVDRVVLSTDTQYF.